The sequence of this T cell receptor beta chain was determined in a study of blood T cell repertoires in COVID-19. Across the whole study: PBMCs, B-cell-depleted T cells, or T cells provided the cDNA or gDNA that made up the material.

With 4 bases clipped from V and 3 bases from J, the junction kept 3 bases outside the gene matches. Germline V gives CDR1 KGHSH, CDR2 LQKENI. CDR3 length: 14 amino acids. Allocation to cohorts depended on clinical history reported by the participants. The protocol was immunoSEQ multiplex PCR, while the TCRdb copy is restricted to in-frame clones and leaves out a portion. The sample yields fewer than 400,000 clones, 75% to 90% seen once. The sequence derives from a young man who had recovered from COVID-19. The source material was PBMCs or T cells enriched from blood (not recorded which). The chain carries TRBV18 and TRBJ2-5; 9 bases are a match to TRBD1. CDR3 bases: TGTGCCAGCTCACACTGGGACAGGGAAGAGACCCAGTACTTC. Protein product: CASSHWDREETQYF.